This T cell receptor beta chain comes out of a study of T cell repertoires in cytomegalovirus infection. Points on this clonotype: Its antigen is unknown.

CDR3 length: 14 amino acids. V lost 0 bases, J lost 2 bases, and 8 bases lay in between. Germline V gene data show CDR1 as GTSNPN and CDR2 as SVGIG (reference sequence). TCRdb used MiXCR to reprocess the reads, holding one entry per CDR3 protein. The data show 100,000 to 150,000 distinct CDR3 sequences, approximately 9.2% seen once. Regarding the study as a whole: Summed public TCR beta family frequency identified CMV carriers bearing the relevant HLA. There were HLA-C-restricted CMV-specific TCR beta clonotypes dominating the ex vivo response.

This TCR was recovered from a human donor in good health (CMV status not recorded). Some clones in this sample may be carry-over from other donors' samples. The sequencing sample was made of PBMCs. The chain has TRBV30 and TRBJ1-5, with D hard to call. The CDR3 is CAWSVGRGNQPQHF. The CDR3 DNA reads as TGTGCCTGGAGTGTCGGCCGGGGCAATCAGCCCCAGCATTTT. Filled out from reference TRBV30 and TRBJ1-5, the complete variable domain reads SQTIHQWPATLVQPVGSPLSLECTVEGTSNPNLYWYRQAAGRGLQLLFYSVGIGQISSEVPQNLSASRPQDRQFILSSKKLLLSDSGFYLCAWSVGRGNQPQHFGDGTRLSIL.